This T cell receptor beta chain was identified in a study of untreated major depressive disorder. Assay used: immunoSEQ multiplex PCR; TCRdb lists only in-frame clones, some missing. The sample yields about 22,000 clones, over 85% seen once. CD4+ T cells were isolated from thawed PBMCs by magnetic negative selection. V was cut by 6 bases and J by 4 bases, with 25 bases left in between. Germline assignment: CDR1 MGHRA and CDR2 YSYEKL. CDR3 size: 18 residues. J is TRBJ1-3 and V is TRBV4-1; possibly TRBD1 for D (6 bases). Input material: CD4+ T cells from PBMCs. This receptor was obtained from a woman aged 40 to 55 in good health. Here the CDR3 DNA reads TGCGCCAGCAGACTTACGGATTTAGCGGGGGCGGTGGGAAACACCATATATTTT. Translation gives CASRLTDLAGAVGNTIYF.